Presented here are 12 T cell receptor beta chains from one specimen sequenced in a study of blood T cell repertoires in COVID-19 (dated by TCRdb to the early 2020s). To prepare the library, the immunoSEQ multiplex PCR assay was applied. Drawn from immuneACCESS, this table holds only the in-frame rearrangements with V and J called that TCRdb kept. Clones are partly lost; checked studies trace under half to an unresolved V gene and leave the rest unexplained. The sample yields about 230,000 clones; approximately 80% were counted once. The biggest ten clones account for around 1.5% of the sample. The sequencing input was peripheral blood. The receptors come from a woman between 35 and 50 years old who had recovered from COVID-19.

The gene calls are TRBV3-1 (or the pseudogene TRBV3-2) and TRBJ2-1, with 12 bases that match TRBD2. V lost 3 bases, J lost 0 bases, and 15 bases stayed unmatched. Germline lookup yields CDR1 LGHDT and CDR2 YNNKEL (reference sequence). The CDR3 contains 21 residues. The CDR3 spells CASSQPRWPSGGASSYNEQFF. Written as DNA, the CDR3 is TGTGCCAGCAGCCAGCCAAGATGGCCTAGCGGGGGGGCTAGCTCCTACAATGAGCAGTTCTTC.

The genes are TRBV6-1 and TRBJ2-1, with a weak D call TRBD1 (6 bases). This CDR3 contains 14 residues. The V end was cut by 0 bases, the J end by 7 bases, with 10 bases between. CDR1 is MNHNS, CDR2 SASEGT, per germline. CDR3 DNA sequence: TGTGCCAGCAGTGAAGCGGGAAGGGGGAATGAGCAGTTCTTC. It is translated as CASSEAGRGNEQFF.

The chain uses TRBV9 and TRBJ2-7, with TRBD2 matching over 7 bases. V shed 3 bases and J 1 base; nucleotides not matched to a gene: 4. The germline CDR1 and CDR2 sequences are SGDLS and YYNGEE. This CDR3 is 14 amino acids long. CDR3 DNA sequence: TGTGCCAGCAGCGCAGCGGGGTATTCCTACGAGCAGTACTTC. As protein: CASSAAGYSYEQYF. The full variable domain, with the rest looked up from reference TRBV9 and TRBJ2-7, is DSGVTQTPKHLITATGQRVTLRCSPRSGDLSVYWYQQSLDQGLQFLIQYYNGEERAKGNILERFSAQQFPDLHSELNLSSLELGDSALYFCASSAAGYSYEQYFGPGTRLTVT.

In DNA form, the CDR3 reads TGTGCCAGCACCCTTAACTCTGGGGCCAACGTCCTGACTTTC. Its protein is CASTLNSGANVLTF. The chain combines TRBV6-6 with TRBJ2-6, with D hard to call. CDR1 MNHNY and CDR2 SVGAGI come from the germline V gene (reference sequence). The CDR3 covers 14 residues. V was cut by 7 bases and J by 0 bases, with 7 bases left in between.

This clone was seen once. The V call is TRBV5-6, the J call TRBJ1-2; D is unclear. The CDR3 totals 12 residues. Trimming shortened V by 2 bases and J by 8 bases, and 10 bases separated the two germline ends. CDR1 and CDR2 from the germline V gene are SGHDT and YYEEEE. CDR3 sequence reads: CASSFRGLGYTF. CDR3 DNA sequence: TGTGCCAGCAGCTTTCGAGGGTTAGGCTACACCTTC.

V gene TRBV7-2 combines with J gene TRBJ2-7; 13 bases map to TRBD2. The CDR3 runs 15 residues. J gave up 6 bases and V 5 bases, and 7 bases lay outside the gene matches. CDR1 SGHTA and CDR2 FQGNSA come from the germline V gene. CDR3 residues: CASSATGTSGIEQYF. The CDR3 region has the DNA TGTGCCAGCAGCGCAACCGGGACTAGCGGGATCGAGCAGTACTTC. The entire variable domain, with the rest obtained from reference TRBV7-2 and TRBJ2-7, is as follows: GAGVSQSPSNKVTEKGKDVELRCDPISGHTALYWYRQSLGQGLEFLIYFQGNSAPDKSGLPSDRFSAERTGGSVSTLTIQRTQQEDSAVYLCASSATGTSGIEQYFGPGTRLTVT.

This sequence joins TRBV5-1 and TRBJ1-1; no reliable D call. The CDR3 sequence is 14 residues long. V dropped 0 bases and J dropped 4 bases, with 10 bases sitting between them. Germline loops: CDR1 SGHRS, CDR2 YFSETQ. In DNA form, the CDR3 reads TGCGCCAGCAGCTTGGCGATTGGCGGCACTGAAGCTTTCTTT. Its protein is CASSLAIGGTEAFF.

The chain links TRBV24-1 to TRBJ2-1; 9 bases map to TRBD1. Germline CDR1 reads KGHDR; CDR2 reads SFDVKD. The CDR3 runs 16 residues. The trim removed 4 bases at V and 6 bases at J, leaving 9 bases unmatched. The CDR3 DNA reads TGTGCCACCAGTGACCAGGGACAGGGAATTCGCAATGAGCAGTTCTTC. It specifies CATSDQGQGIRNEQFF.

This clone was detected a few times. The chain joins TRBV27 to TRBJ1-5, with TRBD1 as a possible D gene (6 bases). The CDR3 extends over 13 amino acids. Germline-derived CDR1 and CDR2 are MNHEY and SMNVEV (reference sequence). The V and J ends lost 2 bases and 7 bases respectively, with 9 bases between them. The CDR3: CASSLTGWQPQHF. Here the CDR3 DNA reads TGTGCCAGCAGTTTAACAGGGTGGCAGCCCCAGCATTTT.

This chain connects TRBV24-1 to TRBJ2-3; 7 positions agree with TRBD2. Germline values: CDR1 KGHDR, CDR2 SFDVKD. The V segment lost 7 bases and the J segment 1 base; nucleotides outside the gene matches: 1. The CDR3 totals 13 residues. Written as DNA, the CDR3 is TGTGCCACCAGCCGGGGGGGCACAGATACGCAGTATTTT. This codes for CATSRGGTDTQYF.

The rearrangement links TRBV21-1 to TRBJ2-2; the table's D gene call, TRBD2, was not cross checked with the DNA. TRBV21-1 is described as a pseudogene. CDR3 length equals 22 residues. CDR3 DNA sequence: TGTGCCAGCAGCCCAAAAAATCCCACGGGGGGCAGGGGCATAAAGAACACCGGGGAGCTGTTTTTT. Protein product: CASSPKNPTGGRGIKNTGELFF.

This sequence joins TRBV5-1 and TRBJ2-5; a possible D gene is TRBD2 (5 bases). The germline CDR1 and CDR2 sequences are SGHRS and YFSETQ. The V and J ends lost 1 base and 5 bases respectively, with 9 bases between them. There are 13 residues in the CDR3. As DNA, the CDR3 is TGCGCCAGCAGCTTGTGGGGAGACGAGACCCAGTACTTC. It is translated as CASSLWGDETQYF. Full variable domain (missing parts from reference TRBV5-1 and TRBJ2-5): KAGVTQTPRYLIKTRGQQVTLSCSPISGHRSVSWYQQTPGQGLQFLFEYFSETQRNKGNFPGRFSGRQFSNSRSEMNVSTLELGDSALYLCASSLWGDETQYFGPGTRLLVL.